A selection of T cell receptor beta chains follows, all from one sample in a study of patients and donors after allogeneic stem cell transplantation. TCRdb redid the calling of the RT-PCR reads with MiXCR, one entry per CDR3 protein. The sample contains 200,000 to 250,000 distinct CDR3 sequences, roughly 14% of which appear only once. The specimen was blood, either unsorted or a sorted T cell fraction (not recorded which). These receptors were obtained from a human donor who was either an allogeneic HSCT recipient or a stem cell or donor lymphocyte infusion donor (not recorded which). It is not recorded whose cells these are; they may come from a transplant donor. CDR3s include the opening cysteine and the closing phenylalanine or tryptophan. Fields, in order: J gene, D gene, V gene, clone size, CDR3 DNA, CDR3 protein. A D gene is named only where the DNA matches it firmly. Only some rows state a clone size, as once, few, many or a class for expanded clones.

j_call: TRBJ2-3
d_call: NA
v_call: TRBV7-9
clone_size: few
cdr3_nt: TGTGCCACCGTGAAACTGGGGCTCTCTAGCACAGATACGCAGTATTTT
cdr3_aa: CATVKLGLSSTDTQYF

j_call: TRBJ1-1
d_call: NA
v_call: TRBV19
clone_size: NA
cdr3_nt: TGTGCCAGTATCCCGGGGGGCAGGTCGGGGACTGAAGCTTTCTTT
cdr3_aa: CASIPGGRSGTEAFF

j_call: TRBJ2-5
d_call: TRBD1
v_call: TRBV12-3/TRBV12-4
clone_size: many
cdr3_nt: TGTGCCAGCACCCTCGATTGGACAGGGGGACAGACCCAGTACTTC
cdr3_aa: CASTLDWTGGQTQYF

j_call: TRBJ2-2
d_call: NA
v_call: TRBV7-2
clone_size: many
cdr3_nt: TGTGCCAGCAGCTTAGCAGGGAGGGGGTGGACCGGGGAGCTGTTTTTT
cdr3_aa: CASSLAGRGWTGELFF

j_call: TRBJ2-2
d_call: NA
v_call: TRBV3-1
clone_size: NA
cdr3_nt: TGTGCCAGCGGGTGGGGTTTCACCGGGGAGCTGTTTTTT
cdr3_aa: CASGWGFTGELFF

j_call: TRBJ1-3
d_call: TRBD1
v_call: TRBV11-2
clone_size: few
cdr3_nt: TGTGCCAGCAGGAGGGGATCCGGGACAGGCTCTGGAAACACCATATATTTT
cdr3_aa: CASRRGSGTGSGNTIYF

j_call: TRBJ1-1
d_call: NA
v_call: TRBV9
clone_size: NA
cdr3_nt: TGTGCCAGCAGCGTAGTCGCGCGGGGGAGCGGGACTGAAGCTTTCTTT
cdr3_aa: CASSVVARGSGTEAFF

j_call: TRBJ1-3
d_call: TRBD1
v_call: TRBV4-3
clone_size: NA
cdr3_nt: TGCGCCAGCAGCCAAGGACAGGGCGGCTCTGGAAACACCATATATTTT
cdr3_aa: CASSQGQGGSGNTIYF

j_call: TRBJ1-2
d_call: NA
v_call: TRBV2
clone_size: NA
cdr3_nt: TGTGCCAGCAGTGATCCGAACAGGGTTATTTTC
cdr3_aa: CASSDPNRVIF

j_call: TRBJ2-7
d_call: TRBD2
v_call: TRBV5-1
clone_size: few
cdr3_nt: TGCGCCAGCAGCCTGGGAGGGGCTAGCGGAACCTACGAGCAGTACTTC
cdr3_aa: CASSLGGASGTYEQYF

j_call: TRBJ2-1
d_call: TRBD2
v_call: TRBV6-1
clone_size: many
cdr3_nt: TGTGCCAGCAGGCCCTCGCTAGCGGGGGCCGGGGGGCAGTTCTTC
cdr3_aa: CASRPSLAGAGGQFF

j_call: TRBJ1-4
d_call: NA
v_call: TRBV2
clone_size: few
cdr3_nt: TGTGCCAGCAGTGAACGCAGGGAAGTAATTAAACTGTTTTTT
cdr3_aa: CASSERREVIKLFF

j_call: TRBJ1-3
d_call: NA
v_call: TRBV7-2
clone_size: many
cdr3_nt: TGTGCCAGCAGCCCGCACAGAGCCTCTGGAAACACCATATATTTT
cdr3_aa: CASSPHRASGNTIYF

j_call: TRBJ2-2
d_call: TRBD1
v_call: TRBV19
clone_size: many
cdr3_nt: TGTGCCAGTATCGGGACAGTAAACACCGGGGAGCTGTTTTTT
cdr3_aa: CASIGTVNTGELFF

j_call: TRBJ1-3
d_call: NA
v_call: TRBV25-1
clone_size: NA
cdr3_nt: TGTGCCAGCAGTGAATCCCGGCAGGGAGGTGGAAACACCATATATTTT
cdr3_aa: CASSESRQGGGNTIYF

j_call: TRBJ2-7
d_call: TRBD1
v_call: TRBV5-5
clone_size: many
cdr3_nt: TGTGCCAGCAGCCTAACGTCGGGACAGGGCTACGAGCAGTACTTC
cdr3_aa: CASSLTSGQGYEQYF

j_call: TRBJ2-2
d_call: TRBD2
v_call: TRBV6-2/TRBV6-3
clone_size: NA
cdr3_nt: TGTGCCAGCAGATACCCGGGACTAGCGGGAGGCCCCGGGGAGCTGTTTTTT
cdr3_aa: CASRYPGLAGGPGELFF

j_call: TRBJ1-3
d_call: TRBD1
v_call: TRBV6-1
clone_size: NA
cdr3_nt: TGTGCCAGCAGTCCAATACAGGGGAAGACCTCTGGAAACACCATATATTTT
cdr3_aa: CASSPIQGKTSGNTIYF

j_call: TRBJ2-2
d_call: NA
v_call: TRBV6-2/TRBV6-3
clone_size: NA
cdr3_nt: TGTGCCAGCAGTTACTCGATAGGGCGGGAGCTGTTTTTT
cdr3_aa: CASSYSIGRELFF

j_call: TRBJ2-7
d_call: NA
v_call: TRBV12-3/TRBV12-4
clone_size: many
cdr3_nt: TGTGCCAGCAGCCAACAGGGAAGCGGATCCTACGAGCAGTACTTC
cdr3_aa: CASSQQGSGSYEQYF

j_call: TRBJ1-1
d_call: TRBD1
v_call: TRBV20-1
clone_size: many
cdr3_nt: TGCAGTGCCGAACGGGACAGGGGAAGCGGGACTGAAGCTTTCTTT
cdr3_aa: CSAERDRGSGTEAFF

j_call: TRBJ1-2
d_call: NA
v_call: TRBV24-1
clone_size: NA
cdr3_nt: TGTGCCACCAGTGAGTCTCAGAGGCCTAACTATGGCTACACCTTC
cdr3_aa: CATSESQRPNYGYTF

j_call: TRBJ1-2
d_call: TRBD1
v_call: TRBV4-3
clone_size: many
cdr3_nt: TGCGCCAGCAGCCGAACAGGGGAGGGTGGCTACACCTTC
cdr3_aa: CASSRTGEGGYTF

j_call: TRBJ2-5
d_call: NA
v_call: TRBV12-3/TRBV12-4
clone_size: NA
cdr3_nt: TGTGCCAGCAGAATGCTGCAGGAGACCCAGTACTTC
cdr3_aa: CASRMLQETQYF

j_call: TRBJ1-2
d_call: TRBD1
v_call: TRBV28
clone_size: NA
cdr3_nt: TGTGCCAGCAGTGTGGACAGGGGGCGTCCCGGCTACACCTTC
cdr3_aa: CASSVDRGRPGYTF

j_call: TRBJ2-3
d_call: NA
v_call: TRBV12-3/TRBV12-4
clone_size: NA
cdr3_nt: TGTGCCAGCAGTTTAGCTCGGCAGGGGGGAACAGATACGCAGTATTTT
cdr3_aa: CASSLARQGGTDTQYF

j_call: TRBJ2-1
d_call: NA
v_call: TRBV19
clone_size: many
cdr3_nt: TGTGCCAGTAGTTCAGCAGTTGAGCAGTTCTTC
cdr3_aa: CASSSAVEQFF

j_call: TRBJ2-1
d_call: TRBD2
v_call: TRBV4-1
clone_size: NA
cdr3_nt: TGCGCCAGCAGCCTTTCCCCGATACAGGGGATGAGCGGGAGGAGGCTTGAGCAGTTCTTC
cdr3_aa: CASSLSPIQGMSGRRLEQFF

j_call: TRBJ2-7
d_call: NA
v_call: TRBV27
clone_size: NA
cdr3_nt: TGTGCCAGCAGCGACCTCTCCTACGAGCAGTACTTC
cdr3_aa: CASSDLSYEQYF

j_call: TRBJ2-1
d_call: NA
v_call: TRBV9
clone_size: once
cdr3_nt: TGTGCCAGCAGCGCACAGGAGAATGAGCAGTTCTTC
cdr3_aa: CASSAQENEQFF

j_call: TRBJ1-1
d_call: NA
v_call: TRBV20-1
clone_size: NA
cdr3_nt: TGCAGTGCTAGGGGTCAGGTTTGGAACACTGAAGCTTTCTTT
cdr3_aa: CSARGQVWNTEAFF

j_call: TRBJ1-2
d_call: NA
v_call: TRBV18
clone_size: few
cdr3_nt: TGTGCCAGCTCACCTCAAGAAACCTCCTCGGGCTACACCTTC
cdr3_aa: CASSPQETSSGYTF

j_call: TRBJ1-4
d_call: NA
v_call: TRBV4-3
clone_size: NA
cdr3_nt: TGCGCCAGCAGCCAAGTTGTCGGGACCCCGTCCGGAAAACTGTTTTTT
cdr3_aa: CASSQVVGTPSGKLFF

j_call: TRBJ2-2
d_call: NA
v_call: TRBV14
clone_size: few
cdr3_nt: TGTGCCAGCAGCCAATGGGGGGGCTCCGGGGAGCTGTTTTTT
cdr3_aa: CASSQWGGSGELFF

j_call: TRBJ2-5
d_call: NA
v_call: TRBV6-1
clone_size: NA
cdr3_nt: TGTGCCAGCAGTGTTTCCCAAGAGACCCAGTACTTC
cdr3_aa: CASSVSQETQYF

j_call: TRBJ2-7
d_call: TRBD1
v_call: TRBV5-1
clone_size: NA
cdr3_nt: TGCGCCAGCAGAGGGACAGGCCGGTACGAGCAGTACTTC
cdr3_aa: CASRGTGRYEQYF

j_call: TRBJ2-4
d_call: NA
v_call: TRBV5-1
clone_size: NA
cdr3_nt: TGCGCCAGCAGCTTAGGGGTACTAGCCAAAAACATTCAGTACTTC
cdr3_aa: CASSLGVLAKNIQYF

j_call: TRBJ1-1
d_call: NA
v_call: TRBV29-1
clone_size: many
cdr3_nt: TGCAGCGTCGGAAACGGGTTGACAGGAAACACTGAAGCTTTCTTT
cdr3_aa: CSVGNGLTGNTEAFF

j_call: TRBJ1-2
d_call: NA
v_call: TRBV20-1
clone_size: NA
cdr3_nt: TGCAGTGCTAGAGCCGGGACTGGGACCGGCTACACCTTC
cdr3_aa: CSARAGTGTGYTF

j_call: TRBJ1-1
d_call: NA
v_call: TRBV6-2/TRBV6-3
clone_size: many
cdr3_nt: TGTGCCAGTCAGGATAGGGCAGAAACTGAAGCTTTCTTT
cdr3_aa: CASQDRAETEAFF

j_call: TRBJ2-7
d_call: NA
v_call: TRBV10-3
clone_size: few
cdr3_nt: TGTGCCATCAGCAGGGACGGAAGGGAGCAGTACTTC
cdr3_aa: CAISRDGREQYF

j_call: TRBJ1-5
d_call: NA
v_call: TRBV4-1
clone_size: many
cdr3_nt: TGCGCCAGCAGCCAAGCGGGAGGTCAGCCCCAGCATTTT
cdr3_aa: CASSQAGGQPQHF

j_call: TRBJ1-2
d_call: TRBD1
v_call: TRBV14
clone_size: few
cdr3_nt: TGTGCCAGCAGCCGCGACCCCCAGACAGGGAAGACCTTC
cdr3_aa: CASSRDPQTGKTF

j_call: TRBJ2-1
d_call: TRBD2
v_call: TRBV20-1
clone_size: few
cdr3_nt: TGCAGTGCTAGTATCCCCCAGGCGGGAGGAACTAAGGAGCAGTTCTTC
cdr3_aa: CSASIPQAGGTKEQFF

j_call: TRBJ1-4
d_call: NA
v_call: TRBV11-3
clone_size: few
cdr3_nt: TGTGCCAGCGGCTCGCCTGCAACTAATGAAAAACTGTTTTTT
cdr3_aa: CASGSPATNEKLFF

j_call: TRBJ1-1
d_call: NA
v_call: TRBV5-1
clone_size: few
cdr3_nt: TGCGCCAGCAGCTATTCAAGGACCACTGAAGCTTTCTTT
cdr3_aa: CASSYSRTTEAFF

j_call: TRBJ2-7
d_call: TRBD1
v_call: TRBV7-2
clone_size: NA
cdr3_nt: TGTGCCAGCAGCTTAACACGACAGGGCATCCACGAGCAGTACTTC
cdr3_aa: CASSLTRQGIHEQYF

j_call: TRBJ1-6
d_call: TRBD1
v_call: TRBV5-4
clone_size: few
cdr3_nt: TGTGCCAGCAGCCGGGACAGTGATAATTCACCCCTCCACTTT
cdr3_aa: CASSRDSDNSPLHF

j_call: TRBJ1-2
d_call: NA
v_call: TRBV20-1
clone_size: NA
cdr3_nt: TGCAGTGCTAGGACCGGGGGTGGCTACACCTTC
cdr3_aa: CSARTGGGYTF

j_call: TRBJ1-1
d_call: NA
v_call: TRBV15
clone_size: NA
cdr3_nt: TGTGCCACCAGCAGAGATTATGGGGCCGTAGCTTTCTTT
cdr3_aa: CATSRDYGAVAFF